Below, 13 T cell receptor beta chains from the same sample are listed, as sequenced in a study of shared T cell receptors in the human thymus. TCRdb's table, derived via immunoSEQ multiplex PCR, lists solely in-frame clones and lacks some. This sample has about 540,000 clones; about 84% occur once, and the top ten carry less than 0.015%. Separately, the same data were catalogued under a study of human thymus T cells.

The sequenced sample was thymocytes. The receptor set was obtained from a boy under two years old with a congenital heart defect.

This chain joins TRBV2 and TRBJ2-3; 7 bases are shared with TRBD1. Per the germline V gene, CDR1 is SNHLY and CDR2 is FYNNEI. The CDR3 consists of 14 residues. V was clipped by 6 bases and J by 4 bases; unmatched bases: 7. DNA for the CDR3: TGTGCCAGCAGCCCCAGACAGGGTGCAGATACGCAGTATTTT. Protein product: CASSPRQGADTQYF.

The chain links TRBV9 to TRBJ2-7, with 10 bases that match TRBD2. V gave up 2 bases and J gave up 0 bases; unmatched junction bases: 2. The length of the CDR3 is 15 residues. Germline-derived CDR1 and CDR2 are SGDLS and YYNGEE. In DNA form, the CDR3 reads TGTGCCAGCAGCGTCCTAGCGGGAGTCTCCTACGAGCAGTACTTC. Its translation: CASSVLAGVSYEQYF.

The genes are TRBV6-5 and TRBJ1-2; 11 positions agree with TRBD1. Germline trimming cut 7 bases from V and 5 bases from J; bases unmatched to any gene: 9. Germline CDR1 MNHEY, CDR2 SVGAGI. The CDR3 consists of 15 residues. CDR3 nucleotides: TGTGCCAGCACCTCCCAGGGGACAGGGGGGTATGGCTACACCTTC. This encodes CASTSQGTGGYGYTF.

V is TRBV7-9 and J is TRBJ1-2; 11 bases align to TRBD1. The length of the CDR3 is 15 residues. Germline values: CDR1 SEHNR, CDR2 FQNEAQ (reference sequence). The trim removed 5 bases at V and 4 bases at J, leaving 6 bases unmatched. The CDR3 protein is CASSGRDRGSYGYTF. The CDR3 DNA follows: TGTGCCAGCAGCGGCCGGGACAGGGGGTCCTATGGCTACACCTTC.

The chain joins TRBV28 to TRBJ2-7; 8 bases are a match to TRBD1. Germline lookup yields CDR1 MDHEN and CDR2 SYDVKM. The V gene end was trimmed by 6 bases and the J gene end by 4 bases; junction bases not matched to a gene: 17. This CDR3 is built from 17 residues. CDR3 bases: TGTGCCAGCAGCACTGACCTAGGGACAGGTAACCTTTACGAGCAGTACTTC. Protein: CASSTDLGTGNLYEQYF.

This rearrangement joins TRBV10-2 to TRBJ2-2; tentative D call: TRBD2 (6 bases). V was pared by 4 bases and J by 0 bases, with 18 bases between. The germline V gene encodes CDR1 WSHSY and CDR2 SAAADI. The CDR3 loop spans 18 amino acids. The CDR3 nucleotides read TGCGCCAGCAGTGCCTTCGGCGCGGGGACCGCGAACACCGGGGAGCTGTTTTTT. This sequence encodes CASSAFGAGTANTGELFF.

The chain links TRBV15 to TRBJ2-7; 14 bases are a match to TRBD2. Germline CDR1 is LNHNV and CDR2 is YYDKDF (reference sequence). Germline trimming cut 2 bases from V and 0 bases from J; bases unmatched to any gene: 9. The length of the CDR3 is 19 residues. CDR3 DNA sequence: TGTGCCACCAGCAGATCTGGGACTAGCGGGAGCCTAAGCTCCTACGAGCAGTACTTC. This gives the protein CATSRSGTSGSLSSYEQYF.

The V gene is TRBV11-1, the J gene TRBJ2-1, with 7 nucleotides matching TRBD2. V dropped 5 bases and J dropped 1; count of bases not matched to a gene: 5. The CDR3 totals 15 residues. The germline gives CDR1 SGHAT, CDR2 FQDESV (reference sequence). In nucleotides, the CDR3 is TGTGCCAGCAGCAGCCGGGACTATTCCTACAATGAGCAGTTCTTC. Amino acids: CASSSRDYSYNEQFF.

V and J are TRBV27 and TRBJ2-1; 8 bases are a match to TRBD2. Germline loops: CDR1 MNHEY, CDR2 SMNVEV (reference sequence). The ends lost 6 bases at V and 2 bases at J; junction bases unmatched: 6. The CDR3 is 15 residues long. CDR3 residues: CASSQIAGTYNEQFF. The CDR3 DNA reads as TGTGCCAGCAGCCAAATAGCGGGAACCTACAATGAGCAGTTCTTC.

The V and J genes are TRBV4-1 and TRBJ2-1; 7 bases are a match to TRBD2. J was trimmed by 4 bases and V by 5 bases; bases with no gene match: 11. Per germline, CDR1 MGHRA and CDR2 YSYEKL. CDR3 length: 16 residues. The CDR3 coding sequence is TGCGCCAGCAGCTCAGAGGGCCTAGCGGTATACAATGAGCAGTTCTTC. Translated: CASSSEGLAVYNEQFF.

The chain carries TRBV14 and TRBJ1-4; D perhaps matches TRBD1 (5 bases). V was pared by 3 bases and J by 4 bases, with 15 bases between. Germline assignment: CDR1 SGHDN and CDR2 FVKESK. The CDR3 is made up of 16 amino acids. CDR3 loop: CASSQWGQQGNEKLFF. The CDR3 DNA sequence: TGTGCCAGCAGCCAGTGGGGCCAGCAGGGTAATGAAAAACTGTTTTTT.

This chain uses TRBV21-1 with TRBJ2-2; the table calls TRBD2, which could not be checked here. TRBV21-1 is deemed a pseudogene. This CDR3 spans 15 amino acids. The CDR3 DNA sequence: TGTGCCAGACAACCTAGCGGGAGGTACACCGGGGAGCTGTTTTTT. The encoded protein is CARQPSGRYTGELFF.

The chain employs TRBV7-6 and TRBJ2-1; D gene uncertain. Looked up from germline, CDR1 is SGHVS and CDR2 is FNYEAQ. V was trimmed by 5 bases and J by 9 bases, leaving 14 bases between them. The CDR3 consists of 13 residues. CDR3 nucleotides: TGTGCCAGCAGCGCAACCAAGCTGGTTGAGCAGTTCTTC. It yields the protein CASSATKLVEQFF. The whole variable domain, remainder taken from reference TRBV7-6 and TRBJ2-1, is GAGVSQSPRYKVTKRGQDVALRCDPISGHVSLYWYRQALGQGPEFLTYFNYEAQQDKSGLPNDRFSAERPEGSISTLTIQRTEQRDSAMYRCASSATKLVEQFFGPGTRLTVL.